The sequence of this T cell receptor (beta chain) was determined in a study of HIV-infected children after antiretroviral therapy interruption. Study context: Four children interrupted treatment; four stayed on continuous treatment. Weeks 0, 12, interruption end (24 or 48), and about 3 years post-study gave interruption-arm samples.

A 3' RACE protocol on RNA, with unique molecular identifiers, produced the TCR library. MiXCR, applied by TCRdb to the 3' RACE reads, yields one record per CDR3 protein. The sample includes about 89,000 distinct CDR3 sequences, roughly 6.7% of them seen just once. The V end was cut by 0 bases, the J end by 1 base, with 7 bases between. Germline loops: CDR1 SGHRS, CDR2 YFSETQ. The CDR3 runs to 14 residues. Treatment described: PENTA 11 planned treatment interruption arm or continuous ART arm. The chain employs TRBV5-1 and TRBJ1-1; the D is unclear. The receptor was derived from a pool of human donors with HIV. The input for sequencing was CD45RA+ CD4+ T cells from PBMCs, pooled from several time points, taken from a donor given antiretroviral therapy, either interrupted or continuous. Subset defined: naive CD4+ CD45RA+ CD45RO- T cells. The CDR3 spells CASSLDMKNTEAFF. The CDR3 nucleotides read TGCGCCAGCAGCTTGGACATGAAGAACACTGAAGCTTTCTTT.